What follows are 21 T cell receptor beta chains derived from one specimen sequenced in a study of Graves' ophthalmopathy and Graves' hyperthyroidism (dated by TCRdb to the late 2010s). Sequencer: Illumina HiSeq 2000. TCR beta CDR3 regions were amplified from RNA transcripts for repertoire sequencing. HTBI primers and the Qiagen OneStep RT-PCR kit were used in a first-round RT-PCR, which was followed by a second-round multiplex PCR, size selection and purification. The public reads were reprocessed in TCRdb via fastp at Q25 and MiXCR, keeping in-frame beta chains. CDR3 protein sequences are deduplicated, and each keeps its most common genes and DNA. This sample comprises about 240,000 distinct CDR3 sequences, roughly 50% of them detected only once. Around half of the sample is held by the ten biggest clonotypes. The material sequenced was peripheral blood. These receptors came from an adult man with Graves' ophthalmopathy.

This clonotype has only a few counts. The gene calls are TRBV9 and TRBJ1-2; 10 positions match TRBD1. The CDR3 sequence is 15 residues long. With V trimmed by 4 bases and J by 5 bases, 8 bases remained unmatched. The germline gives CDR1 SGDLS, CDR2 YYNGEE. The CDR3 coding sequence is TGTGCCAGCAGCACGGGACAGGGGCTTTCGTATGGCTACACCTTC. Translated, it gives CASSTGQGLSYGYTF.

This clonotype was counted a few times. CDR3 sequence: CATSRVQGMNTEAFF. CDR3 nucleotide sequence: TGTGCCACCAGCAGAGTTCAGGGGATGAACACTGAAGCTTTCTTT. V is TRBV15 and J is TRBJ1-1; D may be TRBD1 (6 bases). This CDR3 has 15 residues. Germline CDR1 LNHNV, CDR2 YYDKDF (reference sequence). Trimming left V 1 base short and J 0 bases short, with 9 bases between.

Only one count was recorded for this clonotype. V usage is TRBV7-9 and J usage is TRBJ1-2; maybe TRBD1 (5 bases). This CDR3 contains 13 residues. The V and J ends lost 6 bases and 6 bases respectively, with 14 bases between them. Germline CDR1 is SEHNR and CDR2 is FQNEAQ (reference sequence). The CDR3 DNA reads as TGTGCCAGCAGTCGCGACAGTTTTAATGGCTACACCTTC. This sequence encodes CASSRDSFNGYTF.

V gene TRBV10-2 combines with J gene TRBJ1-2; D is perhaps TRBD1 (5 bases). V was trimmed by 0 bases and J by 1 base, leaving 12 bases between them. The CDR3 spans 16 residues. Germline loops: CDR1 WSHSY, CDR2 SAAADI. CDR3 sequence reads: CASSESTPGFNYGYTF. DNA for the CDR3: TGCGCCAGCAGTGAGTCGACGCCAGGGTTTAACTATGGCTACACCTTC.

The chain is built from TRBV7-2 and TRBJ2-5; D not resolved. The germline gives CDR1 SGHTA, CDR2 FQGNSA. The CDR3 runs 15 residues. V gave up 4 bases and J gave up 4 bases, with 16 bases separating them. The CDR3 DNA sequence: TGTGCCAGCAGCTCTAGGGCAGAGGCCCCAGAGACCCAGTACTTC. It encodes CASSSRAEAPETQYF.

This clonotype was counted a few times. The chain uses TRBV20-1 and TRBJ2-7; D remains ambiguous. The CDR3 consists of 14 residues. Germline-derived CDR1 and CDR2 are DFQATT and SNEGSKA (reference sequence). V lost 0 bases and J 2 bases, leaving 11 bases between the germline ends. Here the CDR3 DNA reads TGCAGTGCTAGAGATAGTGGCATTACCTACGAGCAGTACTTC. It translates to CSARDSGITYEQYF.

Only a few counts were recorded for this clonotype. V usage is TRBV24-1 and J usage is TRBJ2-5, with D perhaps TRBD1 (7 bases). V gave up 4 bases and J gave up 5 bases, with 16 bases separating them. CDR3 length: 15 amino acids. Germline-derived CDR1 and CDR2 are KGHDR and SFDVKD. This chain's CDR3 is CATSERDSGGETQYF. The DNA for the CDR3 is TGTGCCACCAGTGAGCGGGACAGCGGTGGGGAGACCCAGTACTTC.

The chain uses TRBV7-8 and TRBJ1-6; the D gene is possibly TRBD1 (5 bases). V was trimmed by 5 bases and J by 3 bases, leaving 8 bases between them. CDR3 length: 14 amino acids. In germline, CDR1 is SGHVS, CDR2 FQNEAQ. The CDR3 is CASSQTGYNSPLHF. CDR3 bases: TGTGCCAGCAGCCAAACAGGCTATAATTCACCCCTCCACTTT.

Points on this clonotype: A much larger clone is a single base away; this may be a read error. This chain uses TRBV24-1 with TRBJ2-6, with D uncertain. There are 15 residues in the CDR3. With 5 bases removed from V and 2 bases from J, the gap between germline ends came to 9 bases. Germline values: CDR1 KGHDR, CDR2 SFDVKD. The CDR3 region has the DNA TGTGCCACCAGTGCCAGCGTCCCTGGGGCCAACGTCCTGACTTTC. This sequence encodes CATSASVPGANVLTF.

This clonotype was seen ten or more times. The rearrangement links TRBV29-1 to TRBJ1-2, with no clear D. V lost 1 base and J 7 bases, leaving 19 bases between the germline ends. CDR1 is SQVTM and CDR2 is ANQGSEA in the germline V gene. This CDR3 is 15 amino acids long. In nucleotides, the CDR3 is TGCAGCGTTGAAGGTTCCTCATGGGGAGCAGGTGGCTACACCTTC. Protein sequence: CSVEGSSWGAGGYTF.

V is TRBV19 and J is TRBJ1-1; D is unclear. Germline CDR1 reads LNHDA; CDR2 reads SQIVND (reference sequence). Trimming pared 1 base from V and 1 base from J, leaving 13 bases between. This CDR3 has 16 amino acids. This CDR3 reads CASSIGAGSSNTEAFF. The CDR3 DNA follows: TGTGCCAGTAGTATAGGGGCAGGATCGTCGAACACTGAAGCTTTCTTT.

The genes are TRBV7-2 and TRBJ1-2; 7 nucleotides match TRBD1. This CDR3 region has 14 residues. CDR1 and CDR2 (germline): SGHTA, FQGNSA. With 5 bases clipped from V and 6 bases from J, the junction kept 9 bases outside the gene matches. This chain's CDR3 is CASSAQTGIDGYTF. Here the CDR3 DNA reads TGTGCCAGCAGCGCACAGACAGGGATCGATGGCTACACCTTC.

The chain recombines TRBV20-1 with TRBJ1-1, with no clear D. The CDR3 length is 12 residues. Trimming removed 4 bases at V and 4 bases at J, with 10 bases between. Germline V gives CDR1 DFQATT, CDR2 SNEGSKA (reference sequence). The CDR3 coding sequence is TGCAGTGCTACTCGGGAGGGCACTGAAGCTTTCTTT. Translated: CSATREGTEAFF.

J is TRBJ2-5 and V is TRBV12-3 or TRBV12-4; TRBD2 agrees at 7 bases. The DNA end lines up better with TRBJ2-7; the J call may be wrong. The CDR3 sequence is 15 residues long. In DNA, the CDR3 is TGTGCCAGCAGTTCGGGCCGGGGACTACCCTACGAGCAGTACTTC. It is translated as CASSSGRGLPYEQYF.

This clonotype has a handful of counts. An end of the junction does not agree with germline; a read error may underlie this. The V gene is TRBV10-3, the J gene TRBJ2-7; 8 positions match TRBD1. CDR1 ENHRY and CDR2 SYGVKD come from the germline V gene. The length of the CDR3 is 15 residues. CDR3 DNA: TGTGCCAGCAGTTACGGCGGGACAGGACCGTACGAGCAGTACTTC. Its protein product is CASSYGGTGPYEQYF.

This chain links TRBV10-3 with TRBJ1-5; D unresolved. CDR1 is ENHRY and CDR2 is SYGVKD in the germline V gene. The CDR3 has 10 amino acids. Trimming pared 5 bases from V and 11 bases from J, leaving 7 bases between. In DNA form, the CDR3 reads TGTGCCATCAGTCAATCGACCCAGCATTTT. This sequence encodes CAISQSTQHF.

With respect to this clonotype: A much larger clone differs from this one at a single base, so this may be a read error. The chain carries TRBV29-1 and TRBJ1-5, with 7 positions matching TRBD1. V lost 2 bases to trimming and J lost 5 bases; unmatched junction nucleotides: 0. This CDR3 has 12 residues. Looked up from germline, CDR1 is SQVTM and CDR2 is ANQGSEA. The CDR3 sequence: CSVEQGDQPQHF. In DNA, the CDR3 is TGCAGCGTTGAACAGGGGGATCAGCCCCAGCATTTT. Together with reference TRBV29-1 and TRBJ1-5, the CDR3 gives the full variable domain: SAVISQKPSRDICQRGTSLTIQCQVDSQVTMMFWYRQQPGQSLTLIATANQGSEATYESGFVIDKFPISRPNLTFSTLTVSNMSPEDSSIYLCSVEQGDQPQHFGDGTRLSIL.

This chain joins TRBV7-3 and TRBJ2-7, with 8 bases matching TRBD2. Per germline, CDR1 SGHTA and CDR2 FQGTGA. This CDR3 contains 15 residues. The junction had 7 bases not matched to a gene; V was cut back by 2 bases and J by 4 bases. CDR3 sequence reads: CASSLEASGLYEQYF. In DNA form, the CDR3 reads TGTGCCAGCAGCTTAGAGGCTAGCGGGTTGTACGAGCAGTACTTC.

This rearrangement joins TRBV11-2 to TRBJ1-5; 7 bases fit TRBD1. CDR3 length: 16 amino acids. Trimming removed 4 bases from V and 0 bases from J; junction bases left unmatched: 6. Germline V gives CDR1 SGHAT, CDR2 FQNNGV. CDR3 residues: CASSSQGGRSNQPQHF. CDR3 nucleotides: TGTGCCAGCAGCTCCCAGGGGGGTCGTAGCAATCAGCCCCAGCATTTT. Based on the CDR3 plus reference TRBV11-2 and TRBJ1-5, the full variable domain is EAGVAQSPRYKIIEKRQSVAFWCNPISGHATLYWYQQILGQGPKLLIQFQNNGVVDDSQLPKDRFSAERLKGVDSTLKIQPAKLEDSAVYLCASSSQGGRSNQPQHFGDGTRLSIL.

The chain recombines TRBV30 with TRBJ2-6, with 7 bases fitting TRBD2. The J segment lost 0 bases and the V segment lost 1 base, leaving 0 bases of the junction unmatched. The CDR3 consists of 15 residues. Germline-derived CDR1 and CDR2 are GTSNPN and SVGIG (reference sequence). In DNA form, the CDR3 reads TGTGCCTGGAGTGCGGGAGGCTCTGGGGCCAACGTCCTGACTTTC. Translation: CAWSAGGSGANVLTF.

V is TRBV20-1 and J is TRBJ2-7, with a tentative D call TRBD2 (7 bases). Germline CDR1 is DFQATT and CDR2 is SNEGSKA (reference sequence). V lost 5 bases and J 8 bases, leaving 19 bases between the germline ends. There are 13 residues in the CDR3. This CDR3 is CSAAEGWGGQQYF. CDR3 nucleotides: TGCAGTGCTGCGGAGGGGTGGGGGGGGCAGCAGTACTTC.